Presented here are 31 T cell receptor beta chains from one specimen sequenced in a study of T-cell reconstitution after alpha-beta-depleted transplantation in children (TCRdb year 2016). The sample's treatment or condition, from its label and the paper: allogeneic hematopoietic cell transplantation with graft depleted of TCRalphabeta T cells and CD19 B cells. Receptor amplification or capture employed PCR. The sequencer was an Illumina HiSeq 2500. TCR libraries were prepared with molecular barcoding, using unique molecular identifiers to normalize TCRbeta repertoire quantification. The public reads were run again by TCRdb, first through fastp at Q25 and then through MiXCR, and only productive beta chains were kept. All rows with the same CDR3 protein become a single entry with the most common DNA and genes. The sample table shows about 470,000 distinct CDR3 sequences, and 43% are seen once. Clones ranked in the top ten supply about 30% of the sample.

Sequenced here: PBMCs, sampled before TCRalphabeta/CD19-depleted stem cell transplant. The receptors shown here come from a girl aged 2 to 9 with aplastic anemia, due to receive a stem cell transplant.

This chain uses TRBV5-1 with TRBJ2-1, with D possibly matching TRBD2 (6 bases). V lost 3 bases and J 2 bases, leaving 15 bases between the germline ends. The CDR3 is 16 amino acids. The germline V gene encodes CDR1 SGHRS and CDR2 YFSETQ. This CDR3 is CASSYTSGGTYNEQFF. CDR3 sequence (DNA): TGCGCCAGCAGCTACACATCGGGCGGGACCTACAATGAGCAGTTCTTC.

This chain connects TRBV28 to TRBJ1-1, with 7 bases lining up with TRBD1. V lost 3 bases, J lost 0 bases, and 4 bases stayed unmatched. Germline V lookup: CDR1 MDHEN, CDR2 SYDVKM. The CDR3 runs 15 residues. The CDR3 region is CASSFGDSMNTEAFF. The CDR3 nucleotides are TGTGCCAGCAGTTTTGGGGACAGTATGAACACTGAAGCTTTCTTT.

This clonotype was seen a handful of times. V is TRBV7-6 and J is TRBJ2-5; 10 bases map to TRBD2. Trimming cost V 1 base and J 2 bases; bases outside gene matches: 4. CDR1 and CDR2 (germline): SGHVS, FNYEAQ. CDR3 size: 16 residues. DNA for the CDR3: TGTGCCAGCAGCTTAGAGTTAGCGGGAGGACAAGAGACCCAGTACTTC. Residues: CASSLELAGGQETQYF.

The rearrangement joins TRBV7-3 to TRBJ2-1, with no clear D. Germline V gene sequence: CDR1 SGHTA, CDR2 FQGTGA. V was pared by 2 bases and J by 0 bases, with 11 bases between. CDR3 length: 16 amino acids. CDR3 protein: CASSLRPISSYNEQFF. CDR3 nucleotides: TGTGCCAGCAGCTTACGCCCGATTAGCTCCTACAATGAGCAGTTCTTC. The full variable domain, completed using reference TRBV7-3 and TRBJ2-1, is GAGVSQTPSNKVTEKGKYVELRCDPISGHTALYWYRQSLGQGPEFLIYFQGTGAADDSGLPNDRFFAVRPEGSVSTLKIQRTERGDSAVYLCASSLRPISSYNEQFFGPGTRLTVL.

The chain is built from TRBV7-2 and TRBJ1-2; maybe TRBD1 (6 bases). CDR3 length equals 15 residues. Germline V gene data show CDR1 as SGHTA and CDR2 as FQGNSA. V was clipped by 2 bases and J by 2 bases, with 12 bases between them. CDR3 residues: CASSLSRTANYGYTF. The CDR3 DNA reads as TGTGCCAGCAGCTTAAGTAGGACAGCAAACTATGGCTACACCTTC.

V and J are TRBV7-9 and TRBJ2-1, with 14 bases aligning to TRBD2. Trimming removed 5 bases from V and 8 bases from J; junction bases left unmatched: 11. The V gene's germline CDR1 is SEHNR and CDR2 FQNEAQ (reference sequence). The CDR3 runs 17 residues. This CDR3 reads CASSRREGLAGAYEQFF. CDR3 nucleotide sequence: TGTGCCAGCAGCAGAAGGGAGGGACTAGCGGGAGCATATGAGCAGTTCTTC.

This clonotype occurred many times. The chain uses TRBV7-9 and TRBJ1-4; D unclear. The V gene's germline CDR1 is SEHNR and CDR2 FQNEAQ (reference sequence). There are 13 residues in the CDR3. Trimming cost V 6 bases and J 6 bases, with 11 bases left between them. The CDR3 sequence: CASRPPYDEKLFF. The DNA of the CDR3 is TGTGCCAGCAGGCCCCCCTACGATGAAAAACTGTTTTTT. The full variable domain, with the rest looked up from reference TRBV7-9 and TRBJ1-4, is DTGVSQNPRHKITKRGQNVTFRCDPISEHNRLYWYRQTLGQGPEFLTYFQNEAQLEKSRLLSDRFSAERPKGSFSTLEIQRTEQGDSAMYLCASRPPYDEKLFFGSGTQLSVL.

A word on this clonotype: A much larger clone lies a single base off, so this may be a read error. The chain recombines TRBV5-1 with TRBJ2-2, with 7 bases fitting TRBD1. The CDR3 spans 15 residues. V was clipped by 3 bases and J by 1 base; unmatched bases: 3. Germline V CDR1 and CDR2: SGHRS, YFSETQ. This CDR3 reads CASSSRTGNTGELFF. The CDR3 DNA reads as TGCGCCAGCAGCTCGCGGACAGGGAACACCGGGGAGCTGTTTTTT.

The chain has TRBV5-6 and TRBJ1-1; D gene uncertain. This CDR3 contains 13 residues. Germline-derived CDR1 and CDR2 are SGHDT and YYEEEE. V lost 2 bases, J lost 4 bases, and 9 bases lay in between. The DNA of the CDR3 is TGTGCCAGCAGCTTCAGGATTGGCACTGAAGCTTTCTTT. Translating gives CASSFRIGTEAFF.

A few counts support this clonotype. The chain joins TRBV7-2 to TRBJ2-7, with no clear D. The CDR3 contains 12 residues. V gave up 5 bases and J gave up 8 bases, with 13 bases separating them. The germline V gene has CDR1 SGHTA and CDR2 FQGNSA. CDR3 amino acids: CASSQGPYQQYF. The CDR3 coding sequence is TGTGCCAGCAGCCAAGGGCCTTACCAGCAGTACTTC.

This sequence joins TRBV20-1 and TRBJ2-7; 10 bases are a match to TRBD1. From germline, CDR1 is DFQATT and CDR2 SNEGSKA (reference sequence). Unmatched junction bases numbered 6, after V lost 1 base and J lost 3 bases. CDR3 length: 15 residues. CDR3 sequence reads: CSARVTGQGVYEQYF. CDR3 DNA: TGCAGTGCTAGAGTCACTGGACAGGGGGTCTACGAGCAGTACTTC.

The chain links TRBV28 to TRBJ2-7; TRBD1 matches 8 bases. CDR3 size: 13 residues. With V trimmed by 7 bases and J by 9 bases, 11 bases remained unmatched. Germline V CDR1 and CDR2: MDHEN, SYDVKM. The CDR3 nucleotides are TGTGCCAGCATCTCACCAGGGGGCTTAGGGCAGTACTTC. This encodes CASISPGGLGQYF.

The V call is TRBV7-2, the J call TRBJ2-3; D gene uncertain. V was trimmed by 10 bases and J by 2 bases, leaving 10 bases between them. CDR1 SGHTA and CDR2 FQGNSA come from the germline V gene. The CDR3 has 12 residues. The CDR3 nucleotides are TGTGCCACCAGACTTTACACAGATACGCAGTATTTT. It translates to CATRLYTDTQYF.

The sample holds a few counts of this clonotype. The genes are TRBV12-3 or TRBV12-4 and TRBJ2-7; D unclear. The ends were cut back, 3 bases at V and 3 bases at J, with 6 bases in the middle. This CDR3 spans 12 amino acids. The CDR3 bases are TGTGCCAGCAGTTTTGTGATCTACGAGCAGTACTTC. The encoded protein is CASSFVIYEQYF.

This clonotype was detected only a few times. The V call is TRBV24-1, the J call TRBJ2-1, with 7 nucleotides matching TRBD1. The CDR3 contains 15 residues. CDR1 and CDR2 (germline): KGHDR, SFDVKD. Trimming took 7 bases from V and 5 from J; bases not matched to a gene: 10. CDR3 loop: CATSSREGAHNEQFF. The CDR3 bases are TGTGCCACCAGCTCTCGAGAGGGGGCTCACAATGAGCAGTTCTTC.

This clonotype was seen ten or more times. The chain links TRBV7-9 to TRBJ2-5; D is perhaps TRBD1 or TRBD2 (5 bases each). CDR1 is SEHNR and CDR2 is FQNEAQ in the germline V gene (reference sequence). The CDR3 runs to 15 residues. With 5 bases removed from V and 4 bases from J, the gap between germline ends came to 17 bases. CDR3 sequence (DNA): TGTGCCAGCAGCCTAGACCGAGGGGCGGGAGAGACCCAGTACTTC. Protein product: CASSLDRGAGETQYF.

The rearrangement joins TRBV25-1 to TRBJ2-5; maybe TRBD1 (5 bases). The CDR3 covers 15 residues. Germline V gene sequence: CDR1 MGHDK, CDR2 SYGVNS. Trimming took 1 base from V and 5 from J, leaving 14 bases between them. CDR3 sequence: CASSELKTVEETQYF. The CDR3 DNA reads TGTGCCAGCAGTGAATTGAAGACAGTGGAGGAGACCCAGTACTTC.

This clonotype has just a few counts. J is TRBJ1-1 and V is TRBV7-3; the match to TRBD1 covers 7 bases. With 5 bases clipped from V and 3 bases from J, the junction kept 6 bases outside the gene matches. The CDR3 runs 14 residues. Germline V gene lookup returns CDR1 SGHTA and CDR2 FQGTGA. CDR3 nucleotides: TGTGCCAGCAGCCTAGGGGGCTTGGACACTGAAGCTTTCTTT. It yields the protein CASSLGGLDTEAFF.

This clonotype was seen only a few times. This chain joins TRBV15 and TRBJ1-2; D not resolved. The germline V gene encodes CDR1 LNHNV and CDR2 YYDKDF (reference sequence). The CDR3 covers 16 residues. V was shortened by 0 bases and J by 4 bases, with 15 bases between the two germline ends. The CDR3 nucleotides read TGTGCCACCAGCAGAGATTCGGGCGTCCCGGCCTATGGCTACACCTTC. Translated, it gives CATSRDSGVPAYGYTF.

The chain carries TRBV4-1 and TRBJ2-3; D could derive from TRBD1 or TRBD2 (5 bases each). The V gene's germline CDR1 is MGHRA and CDR2 YSYEKL. V was pared by 0 bases and J by 2 bases, with 15 bases between. The CDR3 is made up of 17 amino acids. The CDR3 region is CASSQDPPGRLTDTQYF. CDR3 bases: TGCGCCAGCAGCCAAGATCCGCCGGGACGCCTCACAGATACGCAGTATTTT.

At least ten counts were recorded for this clonotype. V gene TRBV7-9 combines with J gene TRBJ2-1; D assignment may be TRBD1 or TRBD2 (5 bases each). The CDR3 runs 15 residues. Germline V CDR1 and CDR2: SEHNR, FQNEAQ (reference sequence). Trimming cost V 7 bases and J 1 base, with 14 bases left between them. The CDR3 region has the DNA TGTGCCAGCACCCCGGGGCTGCAATCCTACAATGAGCAGTTCTTC. Amino acids: CASTPGLQSYNEQFF.

This clonotype has a count of ten or more. This chain links TRBV7-9 with TRBJ1-5, with 8 bases fitting TRBD1. Germline assignment: CDR1 SEHNR and CDR2 FQNEAQ (reference sequence). V shed 3 bases, J shed 6 bases, and the junction held 10 bases outside the gene matches. The CDR3 is 16 residues long. CDR3 in DNA: TGTGCCAGCAGCTTCGGGGACAGGATAGCAGGTCAGCCCCAGCATTTT. Its protein is CASSFGDRIAGQPQHF.

V is TRBV2 and J is TRBJ2-1, with 11 bases lining up with TRBD2. CDR1 and CDR2 (germline): SNHLY, FYNNEI. The V segment lost 7 bases and the J segment 0 bases; nucleotides outside the gene matches: 17. CDR3 size: 20 residues. This CDR3 is CASTYRLAGTLMSSYNEQFF. The CDR3 nucleotides are TGTGCCAGCACCTACCGACTAGCGGGAACCCTGATGAGCTCCTACAATGAGCAGTTCTTC.

This clonotype has just a few counts. The chain recombines TRBV12-3 or TRBV12-4 with TRBJ2-3, with 11 positions matching TRBD2. The CDR3 extends over 17 amino acids. V lost 5 bases to trimming and J lost 5 bases; unmatched junction nucleotides: 12. CDR3 DNA: TGTGCCAGCAGTGACACCCTAGCGGGGGGCCTCGGAGATACGCAGTATTTT. This sequence encodes CASSDTLAGGLGDTQYF.

V and J are TRBV29-1 and TRBJ2-5; either TRBD1 or TRBD2 may supply D (5 bases each). CDR3 length equals 13 residues. Trimming took off 6 bases at V and 3 bases at J, with 14 bases between the two ends. Germline CDR1 SQVTM, CDR2 ANQGSEA. The CDR3 nucleotides are TGCAGCGTCGGAAAAGGGACCAAAGAGACCCAGTACTTC. Translating gives CSVGKGTKETQYF.

V gene TRBV20-1 combines with J gene TRBJ2-1, with TRBD2 identical over 15 bases. Germline CDR1 reads DFQATT; CDR2 reads SNEGSKA (reference sequence). The CDR3 runs to 17 residues. J gave up 6 bases and V 3 bases, and 9 bases lay outside the gene matches. The DNA of the CDR3 is TGCAGTGCTAGGGACCCGACGGGACTAGCGGGAGGCAATGAGCAGTTCTTC. Residues: CSARDPTGLAGGNEQFF.

This rearrangement joins TRBV15 to TRBJ2-2; 12 bases map to TRBD1. CDR1 is LNHNV, CDR2 YYDKDF, per germline (reference sequence). This CDR3 is 18 amino acids long. J was trimmed by 3 bases and V by 0 bases; bases with no gene match: 5. The CDR3: CATSREGTGGSDTGELFF. CDR3 bases: TGTGCCACCAGCAGAGAAGGGACAGGGGGCAGTGACACCGGGGAGCTGTTTTTT.

The rearrangement links TRBV28 to TRBJ2-5, with TRBD1 matching over 10 bases. The CDR3 is 14 residues long. CDR1 and CDR2 from the germline V gene are MDHEN and SYDVKM. V lost 1 base and J lost 7; bases outside the gene matches: 3. Here the CDR3 reads CASSLFRDRGTQYF. As DNA, the CDR3 is TGTGCCAGCAGTTTATTCCGGGACAGGGGGACCCAGTACTTC.

The gene calls are TRBV6-1 and TRBJ2-3, with 14 bases identical to TRBD2. Germline values: CDR1 MNHNS, CDR2 SASEGT. V gave up 3 bases and J gave up 8 bases; unmatched junction bases: 1. This CDR3 contains 14 residues. CDR3 residues: CASSEGTSGSTQYF. CDR3 bases: TGTGCCAGCAGTGAGGGGACTAGCGGGAGTACGCAGTATTTT.

V and J are TRBV28 and TRBJ2-5; 12 bases are a match to TRBD2. V gave up 7 bases and J gave up 1 base; unmatched junction bases: 7. The CDR3 length is 16 residues. CDR1 is MDHEN and CDR2 is SYDVKM in the germline V gene. DNA of the CDR3: TGTGCCAGCAAAGTACCGGGACTAGCGGGCCAAGAGACCCAGTACTTC. It codes for CASKVPGLAGQETQYF.

This clonotype was recorded at least ten times. The V and J genes are TRBV6-2 or TRBV6-3 and TRBJ1-1; D is unresolved. Between the trimmed V and J ends, which lost 8 bases and 1 base, there was a span of 14 bases. Germline assignment: CDR1 MNHEY and CDR2 SVGEGT. The CDR3 contains 14 residues. DNA of the CDR3: TGTGCCAGCGCCCGAGGACGGCAGAACACTGAAGCTTTCTTT. Amino acids: CASARGRQNTEAFF.